This TCR beta chain was recorded in a study of T cells in Graves' hyperthyroidism and ophthalmopathy. 10 ml fresh peripheral blood yielded the PBMCs. There were TCR beta CDR3 regions amplified from RNA transcripts. RT-PCR in the first round (using the HTBI primer set) targeted the TCR CDR3. Each CDR3 protein is one row after TCRdb ran MiXCR on the multiplex PCR reads. Counted here are about 260,000 distinct CDR3 sequences, 25% occurring once; the ten biggest clones make up approximately 30%. Many counts were recorded for this clonotype. The J segment lost 4 bases and the V segment lost 5 bases, leaving 7 bases of the junction unmatched. The CDR3 runs 15 residues.

The sample was blood. The sequence came from a man in his forties with Graves' hyperthyroidism that later progressed to Graves' ophthalmopathy. The chain joins TRBV12-3 or TRBV12-4 to TRBJ2-2; 7 bases match TRBD2. DNA of the CDR3: TGTGCCAGCAGTCCGACTAGCTCGGGCACCGGGGAGCTGTTTTTT. It codes for CASSPTSSGTGELFF.